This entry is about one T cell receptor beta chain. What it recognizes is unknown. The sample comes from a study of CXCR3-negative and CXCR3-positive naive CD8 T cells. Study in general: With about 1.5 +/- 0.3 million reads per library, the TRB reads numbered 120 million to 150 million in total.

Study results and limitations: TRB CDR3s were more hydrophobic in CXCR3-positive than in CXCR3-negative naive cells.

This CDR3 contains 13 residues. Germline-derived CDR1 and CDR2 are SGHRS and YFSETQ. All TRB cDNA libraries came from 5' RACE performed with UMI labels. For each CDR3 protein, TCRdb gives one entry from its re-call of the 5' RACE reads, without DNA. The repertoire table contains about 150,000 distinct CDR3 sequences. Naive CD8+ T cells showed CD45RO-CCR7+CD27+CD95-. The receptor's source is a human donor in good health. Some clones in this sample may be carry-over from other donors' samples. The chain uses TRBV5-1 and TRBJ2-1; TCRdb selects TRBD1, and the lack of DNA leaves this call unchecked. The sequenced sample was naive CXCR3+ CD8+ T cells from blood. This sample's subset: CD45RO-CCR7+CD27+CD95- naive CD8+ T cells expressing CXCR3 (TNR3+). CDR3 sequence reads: CASSLGGKNEKFF.